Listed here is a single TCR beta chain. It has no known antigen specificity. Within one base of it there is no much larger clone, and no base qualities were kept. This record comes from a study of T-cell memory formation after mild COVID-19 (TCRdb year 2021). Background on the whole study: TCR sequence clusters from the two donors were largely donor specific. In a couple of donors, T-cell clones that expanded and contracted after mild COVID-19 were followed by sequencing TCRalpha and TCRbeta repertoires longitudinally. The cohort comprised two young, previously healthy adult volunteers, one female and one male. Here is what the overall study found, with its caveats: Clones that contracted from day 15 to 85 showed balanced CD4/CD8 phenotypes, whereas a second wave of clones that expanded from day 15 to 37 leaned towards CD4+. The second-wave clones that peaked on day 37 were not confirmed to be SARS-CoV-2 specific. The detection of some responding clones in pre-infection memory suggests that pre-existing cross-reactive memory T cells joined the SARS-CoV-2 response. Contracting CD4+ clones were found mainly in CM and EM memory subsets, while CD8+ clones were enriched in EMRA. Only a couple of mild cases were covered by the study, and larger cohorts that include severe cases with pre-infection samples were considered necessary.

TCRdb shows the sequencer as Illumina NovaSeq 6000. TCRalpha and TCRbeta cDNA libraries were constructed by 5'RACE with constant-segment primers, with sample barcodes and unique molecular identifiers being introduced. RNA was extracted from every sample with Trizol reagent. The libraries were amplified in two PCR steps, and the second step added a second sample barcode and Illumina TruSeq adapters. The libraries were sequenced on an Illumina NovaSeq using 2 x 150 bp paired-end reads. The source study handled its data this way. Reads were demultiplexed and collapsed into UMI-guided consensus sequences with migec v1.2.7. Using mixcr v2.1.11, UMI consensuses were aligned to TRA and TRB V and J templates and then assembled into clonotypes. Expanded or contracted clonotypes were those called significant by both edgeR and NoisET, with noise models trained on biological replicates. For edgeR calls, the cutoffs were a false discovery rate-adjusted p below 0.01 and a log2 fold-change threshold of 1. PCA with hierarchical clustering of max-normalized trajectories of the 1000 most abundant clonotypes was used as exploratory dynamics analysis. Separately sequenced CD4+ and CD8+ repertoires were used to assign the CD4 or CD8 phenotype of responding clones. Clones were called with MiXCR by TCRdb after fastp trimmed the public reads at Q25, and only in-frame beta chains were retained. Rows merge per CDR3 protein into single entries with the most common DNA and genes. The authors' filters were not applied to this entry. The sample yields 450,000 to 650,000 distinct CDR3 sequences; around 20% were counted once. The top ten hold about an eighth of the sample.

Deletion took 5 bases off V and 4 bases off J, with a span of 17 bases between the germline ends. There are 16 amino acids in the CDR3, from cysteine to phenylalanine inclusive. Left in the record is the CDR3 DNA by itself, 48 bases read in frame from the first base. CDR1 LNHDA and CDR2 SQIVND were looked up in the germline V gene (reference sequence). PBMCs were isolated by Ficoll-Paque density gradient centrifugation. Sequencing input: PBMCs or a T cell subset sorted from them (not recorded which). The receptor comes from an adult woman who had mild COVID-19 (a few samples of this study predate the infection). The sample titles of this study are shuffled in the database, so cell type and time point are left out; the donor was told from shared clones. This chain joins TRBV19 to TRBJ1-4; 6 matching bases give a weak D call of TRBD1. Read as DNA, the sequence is TGTGCCAGTAGTGGGGGCATACGGTACCGTAATGAAAAACTGTTTTTT. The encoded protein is CASSGGIRYRNEKLFF.